Included here is one T cell receptor (beta chain) sequence, with context. Its antigen is not known. These data belong to a study of molecular identifiers for immune sequencing clone quantification. The study's findings and limits: Single-cell amounts of spiked Jurkat TCR RNA were reportedly detectable among approximately 1 million naive cells.

Naive CD8 T cells underwent sorting with the CD8+CD4-CCR7+CD45RA+ definition. Bulk TCR library preparation followed previously described methods with listed TCR primers. TCRdb independently ran MiXCR on the PCR reads; one entry per CDR3 protein. The sample carries 550,000 to 750,000 distinct CDR3 sequences, approximately 20% recorded once. Input material: naive CD8+ T cells from blood, with Jurkat cell RNA spiked in. Noted subset: FACS-sorted CD8+CD4-CCR7+CD45RA+ naive T cells. The receptor was isolated from a human donor in good health. Some libraries in this study had Jurkat cell RNA spiked in.

The CDR3 coding sequence is TGTGCCAGCAGCCGCCTGTTCAAGCAGGATACGCAGTATTTT. This gives the protein CASSRLFKQDTQYF. This chain links TRBV7-9 with TRBJ2-3, with D uncertain. Trimming removed 5 bases from V and 6 bases from J, with 15 bases in between. The length of the CDR3 is 14 residues. Germline-derived CDR1 and CDR2 are SEHNR and FQNEAQ (reference sequence).